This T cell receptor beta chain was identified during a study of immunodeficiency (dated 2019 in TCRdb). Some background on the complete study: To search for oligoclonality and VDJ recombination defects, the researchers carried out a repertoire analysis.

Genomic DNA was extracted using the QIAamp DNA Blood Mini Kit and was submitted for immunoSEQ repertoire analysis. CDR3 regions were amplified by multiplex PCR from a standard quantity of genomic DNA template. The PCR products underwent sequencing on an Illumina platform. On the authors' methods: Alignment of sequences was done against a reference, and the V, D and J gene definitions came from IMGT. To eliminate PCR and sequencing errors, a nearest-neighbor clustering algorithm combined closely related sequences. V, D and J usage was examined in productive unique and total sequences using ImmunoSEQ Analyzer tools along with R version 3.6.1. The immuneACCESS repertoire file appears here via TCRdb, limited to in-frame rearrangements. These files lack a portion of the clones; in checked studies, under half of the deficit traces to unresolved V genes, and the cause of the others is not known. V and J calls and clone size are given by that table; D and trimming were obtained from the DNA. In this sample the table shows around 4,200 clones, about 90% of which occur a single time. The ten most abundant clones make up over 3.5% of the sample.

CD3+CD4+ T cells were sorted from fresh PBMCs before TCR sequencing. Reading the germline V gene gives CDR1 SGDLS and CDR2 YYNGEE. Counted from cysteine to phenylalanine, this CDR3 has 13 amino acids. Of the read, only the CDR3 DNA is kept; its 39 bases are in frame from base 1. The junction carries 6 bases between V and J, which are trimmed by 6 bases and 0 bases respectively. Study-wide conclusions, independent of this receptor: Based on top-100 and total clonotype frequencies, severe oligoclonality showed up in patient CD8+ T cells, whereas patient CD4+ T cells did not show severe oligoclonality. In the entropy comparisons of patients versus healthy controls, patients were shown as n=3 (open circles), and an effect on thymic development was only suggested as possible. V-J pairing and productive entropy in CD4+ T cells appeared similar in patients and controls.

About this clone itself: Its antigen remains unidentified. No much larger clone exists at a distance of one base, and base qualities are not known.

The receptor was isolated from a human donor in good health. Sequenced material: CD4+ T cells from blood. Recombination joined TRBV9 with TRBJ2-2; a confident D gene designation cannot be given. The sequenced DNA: TGTGCCAGCAAGTCGTCGAACACCGGGGAGCTGTTTTTT. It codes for CASKSSNTGELFF.